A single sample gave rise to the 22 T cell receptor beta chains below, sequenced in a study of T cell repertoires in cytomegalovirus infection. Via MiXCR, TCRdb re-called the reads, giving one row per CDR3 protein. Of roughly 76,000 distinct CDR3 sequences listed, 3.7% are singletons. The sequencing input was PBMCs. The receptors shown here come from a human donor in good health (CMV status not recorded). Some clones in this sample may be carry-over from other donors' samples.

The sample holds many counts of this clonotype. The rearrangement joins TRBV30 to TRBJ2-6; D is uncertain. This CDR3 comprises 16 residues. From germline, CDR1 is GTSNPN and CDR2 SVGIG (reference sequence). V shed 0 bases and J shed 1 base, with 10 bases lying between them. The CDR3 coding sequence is TGTGCCTGGAGTGTCACACCAAGATCTGGGGCCAACGTCCTGACTTTC. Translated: CAWSVTPRSGANVLTF.

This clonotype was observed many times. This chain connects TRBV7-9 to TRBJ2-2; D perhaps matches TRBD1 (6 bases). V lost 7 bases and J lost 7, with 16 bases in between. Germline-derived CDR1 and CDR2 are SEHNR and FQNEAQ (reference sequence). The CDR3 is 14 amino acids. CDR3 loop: CASTRQVPDGELFF. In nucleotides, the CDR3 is TGTGCCAGCACCCGACAGGTGCCGGACGGGGAGCTGTTTTTT.

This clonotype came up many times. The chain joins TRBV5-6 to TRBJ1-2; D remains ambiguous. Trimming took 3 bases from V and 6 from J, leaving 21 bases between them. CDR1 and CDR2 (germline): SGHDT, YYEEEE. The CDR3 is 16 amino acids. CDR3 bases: TGTGCCAGCAGCTGGCCTGGGAGGGCCCGTGAGGATGGCTACACCTTC. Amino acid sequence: CASSWPGRAREDGYTF.

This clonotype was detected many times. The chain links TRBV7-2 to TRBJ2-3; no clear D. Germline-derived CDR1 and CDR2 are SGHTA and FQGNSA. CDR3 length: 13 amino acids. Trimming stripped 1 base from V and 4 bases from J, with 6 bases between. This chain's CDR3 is CASSLGLADTQYF. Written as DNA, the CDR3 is TGTGCCAGCAGCTTAGGCTTGGCAGATACGCAGTATTTT.

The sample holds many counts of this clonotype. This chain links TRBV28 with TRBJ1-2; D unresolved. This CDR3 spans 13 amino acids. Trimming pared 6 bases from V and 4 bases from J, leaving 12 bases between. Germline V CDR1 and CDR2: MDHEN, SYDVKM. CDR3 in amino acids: CASRTERAYGYTF. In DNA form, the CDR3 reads TGTGCCAGCAGAACCGAGCGGGCCTATGGCTACACCTTC.

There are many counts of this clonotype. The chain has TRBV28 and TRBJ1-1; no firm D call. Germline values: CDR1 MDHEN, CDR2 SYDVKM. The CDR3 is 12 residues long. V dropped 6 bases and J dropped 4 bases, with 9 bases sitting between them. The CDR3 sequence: CASRPEGTEAFF. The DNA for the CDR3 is TGTGCCAGCAGGCCTGAAGGCACTGAAGCTTTCTTT.

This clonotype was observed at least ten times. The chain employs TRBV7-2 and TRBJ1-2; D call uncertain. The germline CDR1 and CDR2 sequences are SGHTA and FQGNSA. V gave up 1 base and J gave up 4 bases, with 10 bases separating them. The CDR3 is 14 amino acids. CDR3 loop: CASSLDLTAYGYTF. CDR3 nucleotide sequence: TGTGCCAGCAGCTTAGACCTCACAGCCTATGGCTACACCTTC.

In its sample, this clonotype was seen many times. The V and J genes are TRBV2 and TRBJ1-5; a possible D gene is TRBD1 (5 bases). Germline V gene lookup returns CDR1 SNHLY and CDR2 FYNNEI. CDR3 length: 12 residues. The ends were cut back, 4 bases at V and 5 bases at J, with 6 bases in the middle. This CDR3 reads CASSGGDQPQHF. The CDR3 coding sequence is TGTGCCAGCAGTGGGGGGGATCAGCCCCAGCATTTT.

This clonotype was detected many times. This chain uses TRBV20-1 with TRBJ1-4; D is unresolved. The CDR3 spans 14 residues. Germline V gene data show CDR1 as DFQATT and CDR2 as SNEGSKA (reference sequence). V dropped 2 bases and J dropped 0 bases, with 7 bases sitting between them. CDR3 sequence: CSARRPTTNEKLFF. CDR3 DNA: TGCAGTGCTAGAAGACCGACAACTAATGAAAAACTGTTTTTT.

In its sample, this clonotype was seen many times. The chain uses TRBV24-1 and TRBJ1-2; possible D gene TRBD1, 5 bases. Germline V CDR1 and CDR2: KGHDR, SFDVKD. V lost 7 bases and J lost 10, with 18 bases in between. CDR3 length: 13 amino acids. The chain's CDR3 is CATSARLGVDYTF. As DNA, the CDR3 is TGTGCCACCAGCGCGCGCTTAGGGGTTGACTACACCTTC.

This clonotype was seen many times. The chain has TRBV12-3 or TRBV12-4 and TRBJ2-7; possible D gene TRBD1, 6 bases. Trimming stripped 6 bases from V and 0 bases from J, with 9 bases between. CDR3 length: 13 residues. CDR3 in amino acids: CASSSGVSYEQYF. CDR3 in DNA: TGTGCCAGCAGCTCAGGGGTCTCCTACGAGCAGTACTTC.

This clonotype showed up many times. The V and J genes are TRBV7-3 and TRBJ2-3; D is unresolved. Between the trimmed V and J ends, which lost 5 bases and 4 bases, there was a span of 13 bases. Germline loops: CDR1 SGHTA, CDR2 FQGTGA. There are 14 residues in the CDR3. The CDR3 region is CASSPARSPDTQYF. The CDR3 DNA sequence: TGTGCCAGCAGCCCCGCTCGGAGCCCAGATACGCAGTATTTT. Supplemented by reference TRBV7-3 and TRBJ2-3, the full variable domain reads GAGVSQTPSNKVTEKGKYVELRCDPISGHTALYWYRQSLGQGPEFLIYFQGTGAADDSGLPNDRFFAVRPEGSVSTLKIQRTERGDSAVYLCASSPARSPDTQYFGPGTRLTVL.

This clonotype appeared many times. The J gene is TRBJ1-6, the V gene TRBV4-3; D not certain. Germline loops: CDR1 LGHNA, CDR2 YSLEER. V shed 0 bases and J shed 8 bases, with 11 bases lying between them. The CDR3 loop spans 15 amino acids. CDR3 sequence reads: CASSQEPGGDSPLHF. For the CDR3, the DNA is TGCGCCAGCAGCCAAGAACCAGGTGGGGATTCACCCCTCCACTTT.

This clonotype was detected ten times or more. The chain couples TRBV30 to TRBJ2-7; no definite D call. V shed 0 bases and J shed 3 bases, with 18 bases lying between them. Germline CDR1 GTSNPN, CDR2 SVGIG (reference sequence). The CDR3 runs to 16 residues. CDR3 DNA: TGTGCCTGGAGTGTCACCACGACGAGTGGTTTCTACGAGCAGTACTTC. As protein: CAWSVTTTSGFYEQYF.

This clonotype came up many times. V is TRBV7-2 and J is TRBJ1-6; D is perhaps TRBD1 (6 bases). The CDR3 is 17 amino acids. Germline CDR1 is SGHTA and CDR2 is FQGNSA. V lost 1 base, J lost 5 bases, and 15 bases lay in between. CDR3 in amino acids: CASSLEVRGWNNSPLHF. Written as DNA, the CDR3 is TGTGCCAGCAGCTTAGAGGTTAGGGGGTGGAATAATTCACCCCTCCACTTT.

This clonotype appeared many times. CDR3 in DNA: TGTGCCACCAGGAGGGACAGGGGTTGGGAGAGCTCCTACGAGCAGTACTTC. The encoded protein is CATRRDRGWESSYEQYF. The rearrangement joins TRBV15 to TRBJ2-7; the match to TRBD1 covers 10 bases. With V trimmed by 6 bases and J by 0 bases, 11 bases remained unmatched. Germline CDR1 reads LNHNV; CDR2 reads YYDKDF (reference sequence). The CDR3 sequence is 17 residues long.

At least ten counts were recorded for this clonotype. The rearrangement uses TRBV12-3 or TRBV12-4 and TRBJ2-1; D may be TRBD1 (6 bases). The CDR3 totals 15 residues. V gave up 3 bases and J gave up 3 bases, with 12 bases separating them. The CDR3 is CASSLRGNLYNEQFF. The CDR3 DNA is TGTGCCAGCAGTTTGAGGGGGAACCTCTACAATGAGCAGTTCTTC.

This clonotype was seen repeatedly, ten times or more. CDR3 amino acids: CASSLVDRDTEAFF. For the CDR3, the DNA is TGTGCCAGCAGTTTAGTTGACAGGGACACTGAAGCTTTCTTT. The chain carries TRBV12-3 or TRBV12-4 and TRBJ1-1; 7 bases are a match to TRBD1. V lost 1 base and J lost 3; bases outside the gene matches: 2. This CDR3 has 14 residues.

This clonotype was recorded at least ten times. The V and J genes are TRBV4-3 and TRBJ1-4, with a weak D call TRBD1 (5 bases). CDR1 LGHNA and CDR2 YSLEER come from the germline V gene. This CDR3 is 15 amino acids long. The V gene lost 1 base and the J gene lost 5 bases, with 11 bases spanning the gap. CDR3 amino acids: CASSQAVGDNEKLFF. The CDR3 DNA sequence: TGCGCCAGCAGCCAAGCTGTGGGGGACAATGAAAAACTGTTTTTT.

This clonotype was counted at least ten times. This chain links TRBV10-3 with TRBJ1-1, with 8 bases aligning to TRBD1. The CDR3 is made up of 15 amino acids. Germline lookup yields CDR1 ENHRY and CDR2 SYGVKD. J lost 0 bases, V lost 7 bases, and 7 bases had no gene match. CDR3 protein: CAITPTGEVNTEAFF. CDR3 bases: TGTGCCATCACCCCGACAGGGGAGGTGAACACTGAAGCTTTCTTT.

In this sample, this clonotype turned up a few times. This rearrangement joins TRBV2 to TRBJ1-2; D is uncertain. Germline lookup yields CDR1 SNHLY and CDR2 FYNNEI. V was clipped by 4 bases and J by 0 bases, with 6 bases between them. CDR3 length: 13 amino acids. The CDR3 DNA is TGTGCCAGCAGTGGTCGGCCTAACTATGGCTACACCTTC. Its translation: CASSGRPNYGYTF. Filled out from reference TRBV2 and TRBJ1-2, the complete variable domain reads EPEVTQTPSHQVTQMGQEVILRCVPISNHLYFYWYRQILGQKVEFLVSFYNNEISEKSEIFDDQFSVERPDGSNFTLKIRSTKLEDSAMYFCASSGRPNYGYTFGSGTRLTVV.

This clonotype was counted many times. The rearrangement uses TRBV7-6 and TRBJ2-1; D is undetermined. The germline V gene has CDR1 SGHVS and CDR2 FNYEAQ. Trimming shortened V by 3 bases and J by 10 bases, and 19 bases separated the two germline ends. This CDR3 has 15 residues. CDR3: CASSLRGKGPEEQFF. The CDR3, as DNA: TGTGCCAGCAGCTTGCGCGGTAAGGGCCCGGAGGAGCAGTTCTTC.